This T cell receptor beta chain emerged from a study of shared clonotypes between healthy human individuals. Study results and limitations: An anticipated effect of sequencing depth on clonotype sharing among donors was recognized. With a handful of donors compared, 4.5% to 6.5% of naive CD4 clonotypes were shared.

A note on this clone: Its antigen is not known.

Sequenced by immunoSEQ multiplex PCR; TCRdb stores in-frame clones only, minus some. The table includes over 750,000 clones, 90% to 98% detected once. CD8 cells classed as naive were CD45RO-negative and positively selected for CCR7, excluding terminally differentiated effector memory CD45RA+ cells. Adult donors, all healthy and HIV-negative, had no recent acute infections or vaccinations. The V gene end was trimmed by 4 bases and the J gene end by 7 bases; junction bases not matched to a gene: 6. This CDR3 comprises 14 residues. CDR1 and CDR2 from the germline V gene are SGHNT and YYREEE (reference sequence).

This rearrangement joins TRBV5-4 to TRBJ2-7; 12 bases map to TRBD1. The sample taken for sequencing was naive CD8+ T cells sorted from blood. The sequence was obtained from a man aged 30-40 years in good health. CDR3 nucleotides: TGTGCCAGCAGCCCCGGGACAGGGGGCTGGGAGCAGTACTTC. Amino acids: CASSPGTGGWEQYF.